The 18 T cell receptor beta chains listed next were all sequenced from one sample in a study of OX40 agonist ivuxolimab in advanced cancers. Data came from immunoSEQ multiplex PCR; TCRdb stores just in-frame clones and leaves some out. The sample has over 95,000 clones, 95% to 96% seen once. Source: CD4+ or CD8+ T cells sorted from blood, taken in a trial of the OX40 agonist ivuxolimab. The receptors come from an adult with an advanced solid tumor such as melanoma, head and neck, liver or kidney cancer.

About this clone: Distinct nucleotide sequences in the sample also encode this CDR3. The rearrangement joins TRBV19 to TRBJ1-1; D not resolved. Trimming shortened V by 3 bases and J by 1 base, and 6 bases separated the two germline ends. CDR3 size: 13 residues. Germline V CDR1 and CDR2: LNHDA, SQIVND (reference sequence). Here the CDR3 DNA reads TGTGCCAGTAGTATGGGGAGGAACACTGAAGCTTTCTTT. This gives the protein CASSMGRNTEAFF.

This CDR3 is CASSLTRGNQPQHF. CDR3 sequence (DNA): TGTGCCAGCAGTTTAACCAGGGGCAATCAGCCCCAGCATTTT. The chain employs TRBV27 and TRBJ1-5; the D gene is possibly TRBD1 (5 bases). CDR3 length: 14 residues. The V and J ends lost 2 bases and 2 bases respectively, with 7 bases between them. The germline CDR1 and CDR2 sequences are MNHEY and SMNVEV (reference sequence).

V usage is TRBV7-8 and J usage is TRBJ2-7, with TRBD1 identical over 10 bases. Unmatched junction bases numbered 3, after V lost 1 base and J lost 3 bases. This CDR3 is 15 amino acids long. Per germline, CDR1 SGHVS and CDR2 FQNEAQ. CDR3 sequence (DNA): TGTGCCAGCAGCTTAGTAGGGACAGGGGACTACGAGCAGTACTTC. Translated, it gives CASSLVGTGDYEQYF.

The chain joins TRBV5-6 to TRBJ1-1; a possible D gene is TRBD1 (5 bases). V lost 0 bases and J 1 base, leaving 13 bases between the germline ends. Germline V gene sequence: CDR1 SGHDT, CDR2 YYEEEE. The CDR3 is made up of 16 amino acids. The DNA for the CDR3 is TGTGCCAGCAGCTTGGCCCCCTCAGGGTGGAACACTGAAGCTTTCTTT. It is translated as CASSLAPSGWNTEAFF.

The chain joins TRBV11-2 to TRBJ1-6, with D possibly being TRBD1 (6 bases). The germline V gene has CDR1 SGHAT and CDR2 FQNNGV. V gave up 5 bases and J gave up 4 bases, with 18 bases separating them. CDR3 length: 17 residues. CDR3 sequence (DNA): TGTGCCAGCAGCCGCGGGGGCGTGACGTTTTATAATTCACCCCTCCACTTT. This codes for CASSRGGVTFYNSPLHF.

This clone was seen a single time. The chain is built from TRBV6-5 and TRBJ2-5; D not certain. CDR3 length: 11 amino acids. CDR1 is MNHEY and CDR2 is SVGAGI in the germline V gene. V lost 6 bases to trimming and J lost 3 bases, with 5 bases between them. CDR3: CASSIEETQYF. CDR3 in DNA: TGTGCCAGCAGCATAGAAGAGACCCAGTACTTC.

In the case of this clone: The junction and the germline gene differ at one end; a read error may be behind it. The chain employs TRBV19 and TRBJ2-4; 7 bases are shared with TRBD1. The CDR3 consists of 17 residues. From germline, CDR1 is LNHDA and CDR2 SQIVND (reference sequence). The chain's CDR3 is CASSIFLLGTAQNIQYF. The CDR3 bases are TGTGCCAGTAGTATATTTCTACTGGGGACAGCCCAAAACATTCAGTACTTC.

This chain joins TRBV27 and TRBJ1-2; D remains unclear. Trimming took 0 bases from V and 2 from J, leaving 4 bases between them. The CDR3 has 13 amino acids. CDR1 and CDR2 (germline): MNHEY, SMNVEV (reference sequence). CDR3 protein: CASSLSDNYGYTF. DNA for the CDR3: TGTGCCAGCAGTTTATCGGACAACTATGGCTACACCTTC.

The table lists this clone with a count of one. The sample carries other DNA sequences with the same CDR3. The chain links TRBV4-1 to TRBJ2-7; D not certain. V was clipped by 0 bases and J by 2 bases, with 8 bases between them. Germline loops: CDR1 MGHRA, CDR2 YSYEKL. The CDR3 spans 14 residues. The DNA of the CDR3 is TGCGCCAGCAGCCAAGATAGGACCGCCTACGAGCAGTACTTC. This codes for CASSQDRTAYEQYF.

The V and J genes are TRBV4-1 and TRBJ2-7; 7 nucleotides agree with TRBD1. V shed 2 bases and J 0 bases; nucleotides not matched to a gene: 4. Per the germline V gene, CDR1 is MGHRA and CDR2 is YSYEKL. This CDR3 is built from 15 residues. This chain's CDR3 is CASSQLQGPSYEQYF. In nucleotides, the CDR3 is TGCGCCAGCAGCCAATTACAGGGGCCCTCCTACGAGCAGTACTTC.

This chain uses TRBV19 with TRBJ1-2; the D gene is possibly TRBD1 (6 bases). Germline CDR1 LNHDA, CDR2 SQIVND (reference sequence). This CDR3 region has 13 residues. V was cut by 7 bases and J by 2 bases, with 11 bases left in between. DNA of the CDR3: TGTGCCAGTACCCCGGGGGGCAACTATGGCTACACCTTC. Protein product: CASTPGGNYGYTF.

The genes are TRBV2 and TRBJ1-5; TRBD1 aligns across 9 bases. CDR3 size: 18 residues. Germline V lookup: CDR1 SNHLY, CDR2 FYNNEI. J was trimmed by 2 bases and V by 2 bases; bases with no gene match: 10. The CDR3 DNA reads as TGTGCCAGCAGTGAATGGGGACAGGGAGAGGAAGGCAATCAGCCCCAGCATTTT. Amino acid sequence: CASSEWGQGEEGNQPQHF.

V gene TRBV4-1 combines with J gene TRBJ2-3; 7 bases align to TRBD2. Germline CDR1 reads MGHRA; CDR2 reads YSYEKL. The trim removed 4 bases at V and 7 bases at J, leaving 5 bases unmatched. The CDR3 length is 13 residues. CDR3 bases: TGCGCCAGCAGCCCCGTGCGGGGGTATACGCAGTATTTT. Translated: CASSPVRGYTQYF.

V usage is TRBV29-1 and J usage is TRBJ1-2, with a possible D match to TRBD1 (6 bases). With 6 bases removed from V and 10 bases from J, the gap between germline ends came to 21 bases. The CDR3 sequence is 13 residues long. Germline values: CDR1 SQVTM, CDR2 ANQGSEA. CDR3 in amino acids: CSVSHRRGMDYTF. The CDR3, as DNA: TGCAGCGTCAGTCACCGCAGGGGAATGGACTACACCTTC.

The chain has TRBV19 and TRBJ1-2; no clear D. CDR1 and CDR2 from the germline V gene are LNHDA and SQIVND (reference sequence). This CDR3 is 17 amino acids long. The ends were cut back, 5 bases at V and 0 bases at J, with 19 bases in the middle. CDR3 region: CASSGMSYTIANYGYTF. CDR3 nucleotides: TGTGCCAGTAGTGGCATGTCTTATACGATAGCTAACTATGGCTACACCTTC.

Remarks on this clone: One junction end disagrees with the germline gene, perhaps due to a read error. V usage is TRBV10-3 and J usage is TRBJ2-1; TRBD2 matches at 9 bases. This CDR3 region has 15 residues. CDR1 and CDR2 from the germline V gene are ENHRY and SYGVKD. In DNA form, the CDR3 reads TGTGCCAACAGTAGCGGGGGAGAATACTACAATGAGCAGTTCTTC. It translates to CANSSGGEYYNEQFF.

This sequence joins TRBV4-2 and TRBJ1-1, with a weak D call TRBD1 (5 bases). V lost 0 bases and J lost 2, with 13 bases in between. CDR3 length equals 16 residues. Germline lookup yields CDR1 LGHNA and CDR2 YNFKEQ. CDR3 bases: TGTGCCAGCAGCCAAGAAGGGGTTTTCGATAACACTGAAGCTTTCTTT. Its protein is CASSQEGVFDNTEAFF.

This clone is a singleton in its sample. The chain joins TRBV27 to TRBJ1-2; the D is unclear. CDR3 length: 14 amino acids. V shed 2 bases and J shed 4 bases, with 11 bases lying between them. The germline gives CDR1 MNHEY, CDR2 SMNVEV (reference sequence). CDR3 residues: CASSLAGGGYGYTF. CDR3 DNA: TGTGCCAGCAGTTTAGCAGGAGGCGGCTATGGCTACACCTTC.